These 30 T cell receptor beta chains originate from one sample sequenced in a study of T cells after yellow fever vaccination. TCRdb redid the calling of the 5' RACE reads with MiXCR, one entry per CDR3 protein. The sample has some 250,000 distinct CDR3 sequences, approximately 3.8% seen once. The source was PBMCs, collected 15 days after the yellow fever booster vaccination. These receptors all come from a man aged 18-30 years who received the YFV17D yellow fever vaccine.

This clonotype showed up many times. The J gene is TRBJ1-5, the V gene TRBV5-5; D might be TRBD1 (6 bases). With 2 bases removed from V and 5 bases from J, the gap between germline ends came to 14 bases. Per the germline V gene, CDR1 is SGHKS and CDR2 is YYEKEE (reference sequence). The CDR3 runs 15 residues. DNA of the CDR3: TGTGCCAGCAGCTTTGAAGGGGCAGGGGATCAGCCCCAGCATTTT. Amino acid sequence: CASSFEGAGDQPQHF.

This clonotype was detected many times. The chain carries TRBV4-3 and TRBJ2-7, with a tentative D call TRBD2 (6 bases). This CDR3 comprises 14 residues. CDR1 is LGHNA, CDR2 YSLEER, per germline. V was pared by 5 bases and J by 2 bases, with 13 bases between. The chain's CDR3 is CASSFVGEAYEQYF. CDR3 DNA sequence: TGCGCCAGCAGCTTTGTGGGGGAGGCCTACGAGCAGTACTTC.

This clonotype was observed at least ten times. V and J are TRBV29-1 and TRBJ1-1; D is unclear. Trimming took 7 bases from V and 1 from J, leaving 16 bases between them. The CDR3 runs to 14 residues. In germline, CDR1 is SQVTM, CDR2 ANQGSEA. The CDR3 region has the DNA TGCAGCGCCAAGGAAAGGTGGTGGAACACTGAAGCTTTCTTT. Translation: CSAKERWWNTEAFF. Filled out from reference TRBV29-1 and TRBJ1-1, the complete variable domain reads SAVISQKPSRDICQRGTSLTIQCQVDSQVTMMFWYRQQPGQSLTLIATANQGSEATYESGFVIDKFPISRPNLTFSTLTVSNMSPEDSSIYLCSAKERWWNTEAFFGQGTRLTVV.

This clonotype was seen ten or more times. The chain combines TRBV10-3 with TRBJ1-5; D unresolved. V gave up 11 bases and J gave up 0 bases, with 11 bases separating them. CDR1 ENHRY and CDR2 SYGVKD come from the germline V gene. This CDR3 contains 13 residues. The CDR3: CAAQSYSNQPQHF. The DNA for the CDR3 is TGTGCCGCGCAGTCTTATAGCAATCAGCCCCAGCATTTT.

The table lists this clonotype with many counts. This sequence joins TRBV7-9 and TRBJ1-1; D uncertain. This CDR3 has 12 amino acids. V was pared by 7 bases and J by 5 bases, with 11 bases between. CDR1 SEHNR and CDR2 FQNEAQ come from the germline V gene (reference sequence). The CDR3 sequence: CASTAPGTEAFF. The CDR3 DNA sequence: TGTGCCAGCACCGCGCCGGGAACTGAAGCTTTCTTT.

This clonotype was counted only a few times. The rearrangement links TRBV6-5 to TRBJ2-7, with a weak D call TRBD1 (6 bases). CDR1 is MNHEY, CDR2 SVGAGI, per germline. The V end lost 5 bases, the J end lost 3 bases, and 11 bases lay between the germline ends. CDR3 length: 13 residues. This CDR3 is CASSETGRYEQYF. The CDR3 DNA follows: TGTGCCAGCAGTGAAACAGGGCGCTACGAGCAGTACTTC.

This clonotype occurred many times. The rearrangement uses TRBV4-3 and TRBJ1-2, with D possibly matching TRBD1 (6 bases). Deletions cut 3 bases from V and 7 bases from J, with 15 bases between. The CDR3 has 14 residues. The germline V gene has CDR1 LGHNA and CDR2 YSLEER. The CDR3, as DNA: TGCGCCAGCAGCCAGACTCCCGACAGGTCTGGCTACACCTTC. It is translated as CASSQTPDRSGYTF.

This clonotype appeared a single time. The chain is built from TRBV5-1 and TRBJ1-1; D perhaps matches TRBD1 (5 bases). Germline V lookup: CDR1 SGHRS, CDR2 YFSETQ. This CDR3 has 14 residues. V was cut by 1 base and J by 1 base, with 8 bases left in between. The CDR3 nucleotides read TGCGCCAGCAGCTTGAACAGGCCGAACACTGAAGCTTTCTTT. Its translation is CASSLNRPNTEAFF.

This clonotype was detected ten times or more. This chain connects TRBV6-1 to TRBJ2-1; D is possibly TRBD1 (7 bases). V was clipped by 5 bases and J by 3 bases, with 14 bases between them. The CDR3 loop spans 15 amino acids. Germline CDR1 MNHNS, CDR2 SASEGT. CDR3: CASSWGDSYYNEQFF. The DNA of the CDR3 is TGTGCCAGCAGTTGGGGGGACAGCTACTACAATGAGCAGTTCTTC.

This clonotype showed up many times. This sequence joins TRBV4-3 and TRBJ1-6; 7 bases match TRBD1. The ends lost 0 bases at V and 8 bases at J; junction bases unmatched: 7. CDR1 and CDR2 from the germline V gene are LGHNA and YSLEER. This CDR3 region has 16 residues. CDR3 nucleotides: TGCGCCAGCAGCCAAGATCAGGTGACAGGGTATTCACCCCTCCACTTT. It is translated as CASSQDQVTGYSPLHF.

This clonotype was observed many times. This chain joins TRBV10-3 and TRBJ2-7, with 9 bases that match TRBD2. The V gene's germline CDR1 is ENHRY and CDR2 SYGVKD. The CDR3 sequence is 16 residues long. V shed 0 bases, J shed 4 bases, and the junction held 7 bases outside the gene matches. The CDR3 loop reads CAISESIGGGGYEQYV. In DNA, the CDR3 is TGTGCCATCAGTGAGTCGATTGGCGGGGGGGGATACGAGCAGTACGTC.

This clonotype was seen ten or more times. The V call is TRBV4-2, the J call TRBJ2-5; 9 bases map to TRBD2. V was clipped by 5 bases and J by 6 bases; unmatched bases: 10. The V gene's germline CDR1 is LGHNA and CDR2 YNFKEQ. The length of the CDR3 is 15 residues. The CDR3 coding sequence is TGTGCCAGCAGCACCCAGCGGGGGGCTGGAAAGACCCAGTACTTC. It translates to CASSTQRGAGKTQYF.

This clonotype has just a few counts. The chain combines TRBV30 with TRBJ1-6; tentative D call: TRBD1 (6 bases). This CDR3 contains 16 residues. Germline V CDR1 and CDR2: GTSNPN, SVGIG (reference sequence). Between the trimmed V and J ends, which lost 3 bases and 6 bases, there was a span of 18 bases. The CDR3 DNA sequence: TGTGCCTGGAGCGATGACAGGCCCCAGCTTAATTCACCCCTCCACTTT. This translates into CAWSDDRPQLNSPLHF. The full variable domain, rest sourced from reference TRBV30 and TRBJ1-6, is SQTIHQWPATLVQPVGSPLSLECTVEGTSNPNLYWYRQAAGRGLQLLFYSVGIGQISSEVPQNLSASRPQDRQFILSSKKLLLSDSGFYLCAWSDDRPQLNSPLHFGNGTRLTVT.

This clonotype was detected ten times or more. The chain has TRBV12-3 or TRBV12-4 and TRBJ1-2, with D uncertain. Trimming took off 6 bases at V and 5 bases at J, with 13 bases between the two ends. The CDR3 is 13 residues long. The CDR3 DNA sequence: TGTGCCAGCAGCTATTCCGGGGAGTATGGCTACACCTTC. Its translation: CASSYSGEYGYTF.

In its sample, this clonotype was seen a few times. V and J are TRBV12-3 or TRBV12-4 and TRBJ1-2; 9 nucleotides line up with TRBD1. Losses at the gene ends were 7 bases for V and 5 bases for J; bases not matched to a gene: 8. The CDR3 covers 14 residues. As DNA, the CDR3 is TGTGCCAGCAACCTACAGGGGGCAGGATATGGCTACACCTTC. Its protein is CASNLQGAGYGYTF.

The table lists this clonotype with many counts. The chain uses TRBV12-3 or TRBV12-4 and TRBJ1-2; the D gene is possibly TRBD1 (6 bases). CDR3 length equals 12 residues. V lost 4 bases, J lost 8 bases, and 11 bases lay in between. The CDR3 sequence: CASSSGAGGYTF. The CDR3 nucleotides read TGTGCCAGCAGTTCAGGGGCCGGGGGCTACACCTTC.

This clonotype was observed many times. This chain joins TRBV5-1 and TRBJ1-1; D gene uncertain. The CDR3 totals 13 residues. The V end lost 2 bases, the J end lost 3 bases, and 8 bases lay between the germline ends. Germline CDR1 reads SGHRS; CDR2 reads YFSETQ. CDR3 in DNA: TGCGCCAGCAGCTTAGGCTCGGACACTGAAGCTTTCTTT. It translates to CASSLGSDTEAFF.

This clonotype has ten or more counts. J is TRBJ2-5 and V is TRBV5-1; D could derive from TRBD1 or TRBD2 (5 bases each). V lost 0 bases and J lost 4, with 13 bases in between. Germline CDR1 and CDR2: SGHRS and YFSETQ. The CDR3 totals 15 residues. CDR3 amino acids: CASSLVGTAGETQYF. In DNA, the CDR3 is TGCGCCAGCAGCTTGGTGGGGACCGCAGGAGAGACCCAGTACTTC.

This clonotype was counted ten times or more. For the CDR3, the DNA is TGCAGTGCTAGCGGTCGACAGGTGGGGTTGGATGAGCAGTTCTTC. Amino acid sequence: CSASGRQVGLDEQFF. The chain recombines TRBV20-1 with TRBJ2-1; possibly TRBD1 for D (6 bases). Looked up from germline, CDR1 is DFQATT and CDR2 is SNEGSKA (reference sequence). CDR3 size: 15 residues. Deletions cut 3 bases from V and 8 bases from J, with 20 bases between.

This clonotype was seen many times. This chain uses TRBV20-1 with TRBJ2-3, with D hard to call. V lost 5 bases, J lost 0 bases, and 12 bases lay in between. The germline V gene has CDR1 DFQATT and CDR2 SNEGSKA (reference sequence). The CDR3 extends over 14 amino acids. The CDR3 sequence: CSALRTESTDTQYF. CDR3 coding DNA: TGCAGTGCTCTCCGGACGGAGAGCACAGATACGCAGTATTTT.

This clonotype was counted many times. The chain uses TRBV5-1 and TRBJ1-3; D gene uncertain. In germline, CDR1 is SGHRS, CDR2 YFSETQ. Trimming took 0 bases from V and 0 from J, leaving 7 bases between them. There are 15 residues in the CDR3. CDR3 DNA sequence: TGCGCCAGCAGCTTGGACAGACTCTCTGGAAACACCATATATTTT. As protein: CASSLDRLSGNTIYF.

This clonotype was counted many times. The chain couples TRBV10-3 to TRBJ1-5; D call uncertain. This CDR3 contains 13 residues. V was cut by 2 bases and J by 5 bases, with 7 bases left in between. CDR1 is ENHRY and CDR2 is SYGVKD in the germline V gene. The CDR3, as DNA: TGTGCCATCAGTGAGGGTATCTATCAGCCCCAGCATTTT. It specifies CAISEGIYQPQHF.

The sample holds many counts of this clonotype. J is TRBJ2-1 and V is TRBV5-1, with TRBD2 matching 7 bases. Trimming removed 4 bases from V and 9 bases from J; junction bases left unmatched: 10. CDR3 length: 14 amino acids. Germline CDR1 reads SGHRS; CDR2 reads YFSETQ. The CDR3 region is CASSLGLGTPEQFF. Here the CDR3 DNA reads TGCGCCAGCAGCCTTGGACTAGGAACTCCTGAGCAGTTCTTC. Full variable domain (remainder filled in from reference TRBV5-1 and TRBJ2-1): KAGVTQTPRYLIKTRGQQVTLSCSPISGHRSVSWYQQTPGQGLQFLFEYFSETQRNKGNFPGRFSGRQFSNSRSEMNVSTLELGDSALYLCASSLGLGTPEQFFGPGTRLTVL.

The V call is TRBV7-9, the J call TRBJ1-1, with D perhaps TRBD1 (6 bases). Per germline, CDR1 SEHNR and CDR2 FQNEAQ (reference sequence). V was pared by 1 base and J by 11 bases, with 20 bases between. There are 15 residues in the CDR3. The DNA of the CDR3 is TGTGCCAGCAGCTTAGGGGACACCGTCTCCTCTCGGGCTTTCTTT. Translation: CASSLGDTVSSRAFF. The entire variable domain, with the rest obtained from reference TRBV7-9 and TRBJ1-1, is as follows: DTGVSQNPRHKITKRGQNVTFRCDPISEHNRLYWYRQTLGQGPEFLTYFQNEAQLEKSRLLSDRFSAERPKGSFSTLEIQRTEQGDSAMYLCASSLGDTVSSRAFFGQGTRLTVV.

This clonotype was observed at least ten times. V usage is TRBV11-2 and J usage is TRBJ2-1; D might be TRBD2 (6 bases). CDR3 length equals 16 residues. CDR1 is SGHAT, CDR2 FQNNGV, per germline. Trimming removed 1 base from V and 5 bases from J, with 15 bases in between. CDR3 in amino acids: CASSLVTGDGDNEQFF. CDR3 bases: TGTGCCAGCAGCTTAGTTACGGGGGACGGAGACAATGAGCAGTTCTTC.

This clonotype was detected ten times or more. V gene TRBV18 combines with J gene TRBJ1-5; D unclear. The CDR3 has 13 amino acids. Trimming took 5 bases from V and 4 from J, leaving 9 bases between them. From germline, CDR1 is KGHSH and CDR2 LQKENI. This CDR3 reads CASSADGNQPQHF. In nucleotides, the CDR3 is TGTGCCAGCTCAGCGGACGGTAATCAGCCCCAGCATTTT.

Many counts were recorded for this clonotype. The rearrangement joins TRBV10-1 to TRBJ2-2, with D maybe TRBD1 (7 bases). With 4 bases removed from V and 5 bases from J, the gap between germline ends came to 11 bases. The CDR3 contains 14 residues. In germline, CDR1 is WNHNN, CDR2 SYGVQD (reference sequence). The CDR3 protein is CASSGAGGTGELFF. The DNA of the CDR3 is TGCGCCAGCAGTGGTGCAGGGGGGACCGGGGAGCTGTTTTTT.

This clonotype came up many times. V gene TRBV6-5 combines with J gene TRBJ2-3; 9 bases match TRBD2. In germline, CDR1 is MNHEY, CDR2 SVGAGI. V dropped 5 bases and J dropped 0; count of bases not matched to a gene: 12. The CDR3 has 18 residues. The CDR3 nucleotides are TGTGCCAGCAGTCCTCGAGCGGGGGGCCGGACTAGCACAGATACGCAGTATTTT. Residues: CASSPRAGGRTSTDTQYF.

At least ten counts were recorded for this clonotype. The rearrangement links TRBV27 to TRBJ1-3, with 8 bases fitting TRBD1. The CDR3 covers 18 residues. J lost 1 base, V lost 0 bases, and 8 bases had no gene match. Germline V gives CDR1 MNHEY, CDR2 SMNVEV (reference sequence). CDR3 in DNA: TGTGCCAGCAGTTTATCCCCCCAGGGGGCGGTTTCTGGAAACACCATATATTTT. This encodes CASSLSPQGAVSGNTIYF.

Many counts were recorded for this clonotype. The chain has TRBV19 and TRBJ1-1, with 7 nucleotides matching TRBD1. The ends lost 3 bases at V and 3 bases at J; junction bases unmatched: 7. The CDR3 spans 15 residues. Per the germline V gene, CDR1 is LNHDA and CDR2 is SQIVND (reference sequence). In DNA, the CDR3 is TGTGCCAGTAGTATCCCAGACAGGGCGGACACTGAAGCTTTCTTT. It encodes CASSIPDRADTEAFF. The full variable domain, rest sourced from reference TRBV19 and TRBJ1-1, is DGGITQSPKYLFRKEGQNVTLSCEQNLNHDAMYWYRQDPGQGLRLIYYSQIVNDFQKGDIAEGYSVSREKKESFPLTVTSAQKNPTAFYLCASSIPDRADTEAFFGQGTRLTVV.